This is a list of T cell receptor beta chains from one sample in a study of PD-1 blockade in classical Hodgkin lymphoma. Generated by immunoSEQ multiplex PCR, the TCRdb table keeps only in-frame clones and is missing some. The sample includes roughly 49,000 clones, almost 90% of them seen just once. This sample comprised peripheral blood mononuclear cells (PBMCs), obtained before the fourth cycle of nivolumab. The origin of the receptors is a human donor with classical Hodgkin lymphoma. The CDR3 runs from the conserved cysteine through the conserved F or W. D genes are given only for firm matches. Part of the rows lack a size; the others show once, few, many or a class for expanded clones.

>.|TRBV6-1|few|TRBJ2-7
TGTGCCAGCAGCCACAGTCGGAGCTCCTACGAGCAGTACTTC
CASSHSRSSYEQYF
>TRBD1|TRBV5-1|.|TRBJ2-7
TGCGCCAGCAGCCCGGACAGGGTTAAGTACTTC
CASSPDRVKYF
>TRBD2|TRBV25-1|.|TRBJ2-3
TGTGCCAGCAGTGAAGGGAGAAGTAGCGGGAGGCCCGATACGCAGTATTTT
CASSEGRSSGRPDTQYF
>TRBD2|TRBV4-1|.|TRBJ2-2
TGCGCCAGCAGACTTACTAGCGGGAGCGGCGGGGAGCTGTTTTTT
CASRLTSGSGGELFF
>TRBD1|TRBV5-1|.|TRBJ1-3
TGCGCCAGCAGCTCGCCGGGACAGGGAAACACCATATATTTT
CASSSPGQGNTIYF
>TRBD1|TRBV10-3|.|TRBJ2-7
TGTGCCATCAGTGTACTCCGGGACAGCGACCACGAGCAGTACTTC
CAISVLRDSDHEQYF
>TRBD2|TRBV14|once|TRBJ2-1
TGTGCCAGCAGCCTCCGACTAGCGGGAGCGGGAGAGCAGTTCTTC
CASSLRLAGAGEQFF
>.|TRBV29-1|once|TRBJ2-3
TGCAGCGCCACGGGGGCGGCAGATACGCAGTATTTT
CSATGAADTQYF
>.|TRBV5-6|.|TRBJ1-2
TGTGCCAGCAGCTTTGAGACAGTTATTGATTGGGGCTACACCTTC
CASSFETVIDWGYTF
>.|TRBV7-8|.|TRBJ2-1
TGTGCCAGCAGACCCACCCGGAGGGGGGGCGGCAGTTACAATGAGCAGTTCTTC
CASRPTRRGGGSYNEQFF
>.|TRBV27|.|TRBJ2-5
TGTGCCAGCAGTTTATTAGGAGAGACCCAGTACTTC
CASSLLGETQYF
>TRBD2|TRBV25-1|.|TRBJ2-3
TGTGCCAGCAGTGATTATCCAGGGCGGGAGAGCACAGATACGCAGTATTTT
CASSDYPGRESTDTQYF
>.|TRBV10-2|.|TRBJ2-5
TGCGCCAGCAGGGAAGGGTCAGGGGTGGAGACCCAGTACTTC
CASREGSGVETQYF
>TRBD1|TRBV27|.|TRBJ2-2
TGTGCCAGCAGGACCCGGGACAGGGGTTTCCCTAACACCGGGGAGCTGTTTTTT
CASRTRDRGFPNTGELFF
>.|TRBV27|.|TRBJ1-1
TGTGCCAGCAGACTAGGGGGAATGAACACTGAAGCTTTCTTT
CASRLGGMNTEAFF
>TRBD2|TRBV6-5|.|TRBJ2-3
TGTGCCAGCAGTACCGCGGGACTAGCGACAGATACGCAGTATTTT
CASSTAGLATDTQYF
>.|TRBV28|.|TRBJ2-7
TGTGCCAGCAGATGGCTCGGAGAGCAGTACTTC
CASRWLGEQYF
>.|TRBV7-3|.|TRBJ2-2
TGTGCCAGCAGCTCACTCCAAGGGACCGGGGAGCTGTTTTTT
CASSSLQGTGELFF